Listed here are 8 T cell receptor beta chains from one sample, sequenced in a study of cytomegalovirus exposure and HLA in healthy donors. The PCR ran on 60 Vbeta and 13 Jbeta primers. Only in-frame clones appear in the TCRdb table, and some are missing; sequencing was by immunoSEQ multiplex PCR. The sample shows some 97,000 clones, 84% of them seen only once. What was sequenced was PBMCs. Receptors originate from a woman in her late teens or twenties in good health and CMV-seronegative.

The rearrangement uses TRBV11-3 and TRBJ2-1; 8 nucleotides align to TRBD2. This CDR3 is 17 amino acids long. The germline V gene has CDR1 SGHNT and CDR2 YENEEA. V gave up 0 bases and J gave up 4 bases; unmatched junction bases: 8. Written as DNA, the CDR3 is TGTGCCAGCAGCTTAGATCCGACGGGGGGGCCGTACAATGAGCAGTTCTTC. This translates into CASSLDPTGGPYNEQFF.

The V call is TRBV27, the J call TRBJ2-6; 7 bases line up with TRBD1. The J segment lost 0 bases and the V segment lost 4 bases, leaving 9 bases of the junction unmatched. CDR1 is MNHEY, CDR2 SMNVEV, per germline (reference sequence). This CDR3 contains 18 residues. CDR3 protein: CASSSRDRISSGANVLTF. The DNA of the CDR3 is TGTGCCAGCAGTTCCCGGGACAGAATTAGCTCTGGGGCCAACGTCCTGACTTTC.

The gene calls are TRBV19 and TRBJ2-7; 10 positions match TRBD1. The J segment lost 5 bases and the V segment lost 5 bases, leaving 9 bases of the junction unmatched. Germline CDR1 and CDR2: LNHDA and SQIVND (reference sequence). The CDR3 has 15 amino acids. CDR3 bases: TGTGCCAGTAGTCCCAACCGGGACAGGGGCCACGAGCAGTACTTC. Residues: CASSPNRDRGHEQYF.

The chain links TRBV4-1 to TRBJ1-1; the D gene is possibly TRBD1 (6 bases). The CDR3 length is 18 residues. CDR1 is MGHRA and CDR2 is YSYEKL in the germline V gene. V was shortened by 3 bases and J by 1 base, with 21 bases between the two germline ends. CDR3 nucleotide sequence: TGCGCCAGCAGCCAGGATGACCACAGGGTGCAAGGGAACACTGAAGCTTTCTTT. The encoded protein is CASSQDDHRVQGNTEAFF.

Points on this clone: The sample holds other DNA sequences that translate to the same CDR3. The rearrangement uses TRBV7-2 and TRBJ2-3, with 9 bases fitting TRBD2. The V segment lost 0 bases and the J segment 2 bases; nucleotides outside the gene matches: 6. Per the germline V gene, CDR1 is SGHTA and CDR2 is FQGNSA. CDR3 size: 17 residues. CDR3: CASSLAFAGGPTDTQYF. CDR3 nucleotides: TGTGCCAGCAGCTTAGCATTTGCGGGAGGGCCCACAGATACGCAGTATTTT.

This clone has a single count. The chain links TRBV28 to TRBJ2-4; D call uncertain. Trimming pared 2 bases from V and 0 bases from J, leaving 17 bases between. The CDR3 has 18 amino acids. CDR1 and CDR2 (germline): MDHEN, SYDVKM. The CDR3 reads CASSLPRSTVLAKNIQYF. For the CDR3, the DNA is TGTGCCAGCAGTTTACCCCGGTCTACAGTACTAGCCAAAAACATTCAGTACTTC. The variable domain in full, completed from reference TRBV28 and TRBJ2-4, reads DVKVTQSSRYLVKRTGEKVFLECVQDMDHENMFWYRQDPGLGLRLIYFSYDVKMKEKGDIPEGYSVSREKKERFSLILESASTNQTSMYLCASSLPRSTVLAKNIQYFGAGTRLSVL.

The chain has TRBV2 and TRBJ2-5; perhaps TRBD1 as D (6 bases). Per germline, CDR1 SNHLY and CDR2 FYNNEI. This CDR3 has 14 amino acids. V was clipped by 7 bases and J by 5 bases, with 17 bases between them. The CDR3 sequence is CASTSDRLWETQYF. The CDR3 DNA sequence: TGTGCCAGCACCTCGGACAGATTGTGGGAGACCCAGTACTTC.

This clone was detected only a few times. The chain is built from TRBV7-6 and TRBJ1-2, with 11 bases lining up with TRBD1. The ends lost 5 bases at V and 4 bases at J; junction bases unmatched: 6. Germline V gives CDR1 SGHVS, CDR2 FNYEAQ. This CDR3 comprises 15 residues. The CDR3 spells CASSAGQGGFYGYTF. CDR3 coding DNA: TGTGCCAGCAGCGCGGGACAGGGGGGCTTCTATGGCTACACCTTC.